These T cell receptor beta chains were read from a single sample in a study of cytomegalovirus exposure and HLA in healthy donors. Here immunoSEQ multiplex PCR was the method, and the copy in TCRdb shows in-frame clones only, minus some. Of about 130,000 clones in the sample, 55% to 75% are singletons; the top ten hold around 3.7%. Sequencing was performed on PBMCs. These TCRs come from a man aged 25 to 45 in good health and CMV-seronegative. Each CDR3 is given with its conserved first and last residue. Each record gives: clone size, J gene, V gene, D gene, CDR3 DNA, CDR3 protein. D genes are given only for firm matches. Clone size is stated in some rows and not others, as once, few, many or a class when expanded.

- | TRBJ2-3 | TRBV5-4 | TRBD2 | TGTGCCAGCAGCAGTTTCGAGCGGGGACTCACAGATACGCAGTATTTT | CASSSFERGLTDTQYF
- | TRBJ2-1 | TRBV9 | - | TGTGCCAGCAGCGTAACAGGGAGCTCCTACAATGAGCAGTTCTTC | CASSVTGSSYNEQFF
- | TRBJ2-1 | TRBV4-1 | TRBD1 | TGCGCCAGCAGCCAATTTGGATTGGACTCGGACAGGACAACCTACAATGAGCAGTTCTTC | CASSQFGLDSDRTTYNEQFF
- | TRBJ2-3 | TRBV30 | - | TGTGCCTGGAGCAGGCAGATCAGGGGAGATACGCAGTATTTT | CAWSRQIRGDTQYF
once | TRBJ2-7 | TRBV4-2 | - | TGTGCCAGCAGCCAAGTCAAAGGGGTTGCGTACGAGCAGTACTTC | CASSQVKGVAYEQYF
few | TRBJ2-3 | TRBV23-1 | - | TGCGCCAGCAGTTATTGGCAGGGTATCTCCGATACGCAGTATTTT | CASSYWQGISDTQYF
- | TRBJ2-7 | TRBV2 | - | TGTGCCAGCAGTATATTAGACACAGCCTACGAGCAGTACTTC | CASSILDTAYEQYF
- | TRBJ1-1 | TRBV2 | - | TGTGCCAGCCTAGAGGGCACTGAAGCTTTCTTT | CASLEGTEAFF
- | TRBJ2-2 | TRBV5-4 | TRBD1 | TGTGCCAGCAGCATCGGGACAGGGGGTTTCGGTACGGGGCTCGAGCTGTTTTTT | CASSIGTGGFGTGLELFF
- | TRBJ1-2 | TRBV7-3 | - | TGTGCCAGCAGCCTTGGAGGTGTAGGCGGCTACACCTTC | CASSLGGVGGYTF
- | TRBJ2-2 | TRBV5-3 | TRBD2 | TGTGCCAGAAGCTCGAGACTAGCGGGTTGGGCCGGGGAGCTGTTTTTT | CARSSRLAGWAGELFF
few | TRBJ2-3 | TRBV27 | - | TGTGCCAGCAGTCCCCTGGACAAGGGCGCGCAGTATTTT | CASSPLDKGAQYF
- | TRBJ2-3 | TRBV30 | TRBD1 | TGTGCCTGGAGCCAAGGGACAGGAATAGATACGCAGTATTTT | CAWSQGTGIDTQYF
- | TRBJ2-5 | TRBV5-8 | TRBD2 | TGTGCCAGCAGCTTGGCCTCGCGGGGGGGGCAAGAGACCCAGTACTTC | CASSLASRGGQETQYF
few | TRBJ2-7 | TRBV5-1 | - | TGCGCCAGCAGCTTAACAGGGCTTTTATACTTC | CASSLTGLLYF
- | TRBJ2-5 | TRBV7-2 | - | TGTGCCAGCAGCTTAGTAGCCAGCCAAGAGACCCAGTACTTC | CASSLVASQETQYF
few | TRBJ2-7 | TRBV9 | TRBD2 | TGTGCCAGCAGCGTAGGGTCCCTAGCGGGGATCTCTAGCTCCTACGAGCAGTACTTC | CASSVGSLAGISSSYEQYF
- | TRBJ1-1 | TRBV7-2 | TRBD1 | TGTGCCAGCAGACGGGACAGACCGATGAACACTGAAGCTTTCTTT | CASRRDRPMNTEAFF
- | TRBJ2-7 | TRBV4-2 | TRBD1 | TGTGCCAGCAGCCAAGTGGACAGGATCTACGAGCAGTACTTC | CASSQVDRIYEQYF
- | TRBJ2-3 | TRBV27 | - | TGTGCCAGCAGTTTACTAAGCACAGATACGCAGTATTTT | CASSLLSTDTQYF
once | TRBJ1-1 | TRBV5-1 | - | TGCGCCAGCACCGTGGACAGACTGAACACTGAAGCTTTCTTT | CASTVDRLNTEAFF
- | TRBJ1-6 | TRBV2 | - | TGTGCCAGCAGTGAGGAGGGGTTCGATAATTCACCCCTCCACTTT | CASSEEGFDNSPLHF
- | TRBJ1-2 | TRBV27 | - | TGTGCCAGCAGGTTCTACGACAGATGGAATGGCTACACCTTC | CASRFYDRWNGYTF
- | TRBJ1-1 | TRBV27 | - | TGTGCCAGCAGTTGGGAGGGACCGACCACTGAAGCTTTCTTT | CASSWEGPTTEAFF
- | TRBJ1-5 | TRBV9 | - | TGTGCCAGCAGCCCCGACAATAGCAATCAGCCCCAGCATTTT | CASSPDNSNQPQHF
few | TRBJ1-2 | TRBV7-3 | - | TGTGCCAGCAGCTTCGGGTCCTATGGCTACACCTTC | CASSFGSYGYTF
- | TRBJ2-3 | TRBV7-2 | TRBD2 | TGTGCCAGCAGCTTGTTTAGCGGGGGGGCGGTTGATACGCAGTATTTT | CASSLFSGGAVDTQYF
- | TRBJ1-6 | TRBV5-1 | TRBD1 | TGCGCCAGCAGCTTGGAGGGACAGTTTTCACCCCTCCACTTT | CASSLEGQFSPLHF
- | TRBJ1-2 | TRBV19 | - | TGTGCCAGTAGTATCAGGGGATACTATGGCTACACCTTC | CASSIRGYYGYTF
- | TRBJ2-7 | TRBV27 | - | TGTGCCAGCAGTTTTGTTCCTCCGGGTACCCACGAGCAGTACTTC | CASSFVPPGTHEQYF
- | TRBJ2-2 | TRBV10-1 | TRBD1 | TGCGCCAGCAGTAGGGACAGTAACACCGGGGAGCTGTTTTTT | CASSRDSNTGELFF
few | TRBJ1-1 | TRBV6-1 | TRBD1 | TGTGCCAGCAGTATACAGGGGCCGGGGACTGAAGCTTTCTTT | CASSIQGPGTEAFF
- | TRBJ2-1 | TRBV4-3 | - | TGCGCCAGCAGCCTGTACTACTTCGGAGTTGATGAGCAGTTCTTC | CASSLYYFGVDEQFF
few | TRBJ1-2 | TRBV11-2 | TRBD1 | TGTGCCAGCAGCTCTACCTACAGGGGTGTCGGCTACACCTTC | CASSSTYRGVGYTF
few | TRBJ2-2 | TRBV5-4 | TRBD1 | TGTGCCAGCAGCGGGGACAGCGGGGAGCTGTTTTTT | CASSGDSGELFF
- | TRBJ2-7 | TRBV6-1 | - | TGTGCCAGCAGTGCTGCCTACGAGCAGTACTTC | CASSAAYEQYF
few | TRBJ2-7 | TRBV6-1 | - | TGTGCCAGCAGTGTCACCTACGAGCAGTACTTC | CASSVTYEQYF
- | TRBJ2-5 | TRBV19 | - | TGTGCCAGTGGGGAACAGGGCGGGGAGACCCAGTACTTC | CASGEQGGETQYF
- | TRBJ1-5 | TRBV2 | - | TGTGCCAGCAGCCAGGAGGTTGAGCCCCAGCATTTT | CASSQEVEPQHF
- | TRBJ1-1 | TRBV5-6 | - | TGTGCCAGCAGCTGGGCCACAATGAACACTGAAGCTTTCTTT | CASSWATMNTEAFF
- | TRBJ2-7 | TRBV27 | - | TGTGCCAGCAGTTTCAGGGGCGAGCAGTACTTC | CASSFRGEQYF
- | TRBJ1-2 | TRBV7-9 | - | TGTGCCAGCAGCCCAGAAAATTACTATGGCTACACCTTC | CASSPENYYGYTF
- | TRBJ1-4 | TRBV11-2 | TRBD1 | TGTGCCAGCAGCTTATTAGGGACAGTCACAACTAATGAAAAACTGTTTTTT | CASSLLGTVTTNEKLFF
- | TRBJ2-7 | TRBV28 | - | TGTGCCAGCAGTTTACACAGGGAGACCTACGAGCAGTACTTC | CASSLHRETYEQYF
- | TRBJ2-7 | TRBV2 | TRBD1 | TGTGCCAGCAGAGAGGACAGGGGTGGCTACGAGCAGTACTTC | CASREDRGGYEQYF
- | TRBJ2-1 | TRBV6-1 | - | TGTGCCAGCAGTCGTAGCGAGGAGCAGTTCTTC | CASSRSEEQFF
once | TRBJ1-2 | TRBV18 | - | TGTGCCAGCTCACCATGGGTCCGGGGAAACGAAAATGGCTACACCTTC | CASSPWVRGNENGYTF
once | TRBJ1-2 | TRBV19 | - | TGTGCCAGTAGTACCCGGACAGCGACTGTTATCTATGGCTACACCTTC | CASSTRTATVIYGYTF
- | TRBJ2-5 | TRBV11-3 | TRBD1 | TGTGCCAGCAGCTTAGGACAGGGAGAAGAGACCCAGTACTTC | CASSLGQGEETQYF
- | TRBJ1-3 | TRBV10-3 | - | TGTGCCATCAGTGAATCGGAGGTCCTCGGAAACACCATATATTTT | CAISESEVLGNTIYF
- | TRBJ1-5 | TRBV28 | - | TGTGCCAGCAGTATCGACAGGTTAGATCAGCCCCAGCATTTT | CASSIDRLDQPQHF
- | TRBJ2-7 | TRBV21-1 | - | TGTGCCAGCAGCAAATGCGAGGTCCACTACGAGCAGTACTTC | CASSKCEVHYEQYF
- | TRBJ1-1 | TRBV2 | TRBD1 | TGTGCCAGCAGAACCGGGACAGGGGGCACTGAAGCTTTCTTT | CASRTGTGGTEAFF
- | TRBJ2-3 | TRBV9 | - | TGTGCCAGCAGCGTAAATATCGCAGGTAGCACAGATACGCAGTATTTT | CASSVNIAGSTDTQYF